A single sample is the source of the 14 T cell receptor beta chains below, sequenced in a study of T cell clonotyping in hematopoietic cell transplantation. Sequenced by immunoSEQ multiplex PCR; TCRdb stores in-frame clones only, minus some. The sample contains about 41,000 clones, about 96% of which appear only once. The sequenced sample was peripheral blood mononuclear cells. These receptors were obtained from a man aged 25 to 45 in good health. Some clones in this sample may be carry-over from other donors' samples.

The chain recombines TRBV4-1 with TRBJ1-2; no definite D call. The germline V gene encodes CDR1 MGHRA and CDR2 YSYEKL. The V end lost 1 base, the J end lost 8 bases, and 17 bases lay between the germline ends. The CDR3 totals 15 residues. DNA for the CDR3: TGCGCCAGCAGCCAAGGAGACATGGAGGGTATGGGCTACACCTTC. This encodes CASSQGDMEGMGYTF.

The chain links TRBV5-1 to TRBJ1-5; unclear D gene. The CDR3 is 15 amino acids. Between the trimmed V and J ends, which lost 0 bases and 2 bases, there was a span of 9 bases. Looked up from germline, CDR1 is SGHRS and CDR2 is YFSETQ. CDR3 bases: TGCGCCAGCAGCTTGGAAGGAATTGGCAATCAGCCCCAGCATTTT. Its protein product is CASSLEGIGNQPQHF.

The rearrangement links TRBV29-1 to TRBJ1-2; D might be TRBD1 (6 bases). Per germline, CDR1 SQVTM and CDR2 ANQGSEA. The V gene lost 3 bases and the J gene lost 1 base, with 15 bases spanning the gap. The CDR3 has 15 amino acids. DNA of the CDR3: TGCAGCGTTGAGGGGGCTCTAAATAGTAACTATGGCTACACCTTC. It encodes CSVEGALNSNYGYTF. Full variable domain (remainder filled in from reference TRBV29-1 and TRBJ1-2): SAVISQKPSRDICQRGTSLTIQCQVDSQVTMMFWYRQQPGQSLTLIATANQGSEATYESGFVIDKFPISRPNLTFSTLTVSNMSPEDSSIYLCSVEGALNSNYGYTFGSGTRLTVV.

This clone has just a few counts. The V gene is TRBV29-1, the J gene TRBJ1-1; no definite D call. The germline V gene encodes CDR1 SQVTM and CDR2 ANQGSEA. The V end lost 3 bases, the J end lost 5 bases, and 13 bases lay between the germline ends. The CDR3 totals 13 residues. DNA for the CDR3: TGCAGCGTTGAGGGTCATGGCGGAACTGAAGCTTTCTTT. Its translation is CSVEGHGGTEAFF.

In DNA, the CDR3 is TGTGCCAGCTCTCCATCGCCCCATCTAGGGAACACCGGGGAGCTGTTTTTT. Residues: CASSPSPHLGNTGELFF. This chain links TRBV7-9 with TRBJ2-2; no clear D. With 8 bases removed from V and 1 base from J, the gap between germline ends came to 20 bases. This CDR3 has 17 residues. From germline, CDR1 is SEHNR and CDR2 FQNEAQ (reference sequence).

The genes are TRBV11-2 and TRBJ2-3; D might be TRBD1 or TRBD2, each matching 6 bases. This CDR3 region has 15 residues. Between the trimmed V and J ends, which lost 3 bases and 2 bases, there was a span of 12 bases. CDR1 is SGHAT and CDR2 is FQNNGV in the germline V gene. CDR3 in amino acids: CASSFRGLNTDTQYF. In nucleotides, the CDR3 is TGTGCCAGCAGCTTCAGGGGACTCAACACAGATACGCAGTATTTT.

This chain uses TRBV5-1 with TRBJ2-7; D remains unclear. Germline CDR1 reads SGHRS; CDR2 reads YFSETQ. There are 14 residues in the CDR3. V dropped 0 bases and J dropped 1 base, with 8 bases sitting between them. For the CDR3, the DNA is TGCGCCAGCAGCTTGGATCCTTCTTCCTACGAGCAGTACTTC. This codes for CASSLDPSSYEQYF.

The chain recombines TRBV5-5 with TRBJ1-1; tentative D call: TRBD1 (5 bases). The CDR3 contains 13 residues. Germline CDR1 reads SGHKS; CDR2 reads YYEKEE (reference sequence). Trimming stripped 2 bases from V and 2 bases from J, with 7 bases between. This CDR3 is CASSFRVNTEAFF. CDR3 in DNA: TGTGCCAGCAGCTTCAGGGTAAACACTGAAGCTTTCTTT.

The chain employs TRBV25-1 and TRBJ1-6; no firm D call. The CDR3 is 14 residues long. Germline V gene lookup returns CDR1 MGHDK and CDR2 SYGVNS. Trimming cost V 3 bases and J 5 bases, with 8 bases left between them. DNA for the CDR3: TGTGCCAGCAGTGAGAGGAGAGATAATTCACCCCTCCACTTT. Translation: CASSERRDNSPLHF. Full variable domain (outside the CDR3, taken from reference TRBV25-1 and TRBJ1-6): EADIYQTPRYLVIGTGKKITLECSQTMGHDKMYWYQQDPGMELHLIHYSYGVNSTEKGDLSSESTVSRIRTEHFPLTLESARPSHTSQYLCASSERRDNSPLHFGNGTRLTVT.

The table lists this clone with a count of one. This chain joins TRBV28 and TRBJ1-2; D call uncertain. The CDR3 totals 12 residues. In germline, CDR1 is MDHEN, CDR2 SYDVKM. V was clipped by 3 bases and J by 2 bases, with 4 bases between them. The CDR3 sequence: CASSLVNYGYTF. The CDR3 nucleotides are TGTGCCAGCAGTTTGGTGAACTATGGCTACACCTTC.

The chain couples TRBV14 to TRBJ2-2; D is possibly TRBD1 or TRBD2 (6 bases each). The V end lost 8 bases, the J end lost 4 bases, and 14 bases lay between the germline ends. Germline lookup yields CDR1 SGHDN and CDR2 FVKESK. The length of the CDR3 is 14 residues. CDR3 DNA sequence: TGTGCCAGCTCACGGGGGCTGGGCACCGGGGAGCTGTTTTTT. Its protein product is CASSRGLGTGELFF.

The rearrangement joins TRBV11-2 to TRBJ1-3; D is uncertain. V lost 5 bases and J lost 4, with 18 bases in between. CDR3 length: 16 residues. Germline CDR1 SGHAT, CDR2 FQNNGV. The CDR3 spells CASSAPQATRGNTIYF. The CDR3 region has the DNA TGTGCCAGCAGCGCCCCCCAGGCCACTAGGGGAAACACCATATATTTT.

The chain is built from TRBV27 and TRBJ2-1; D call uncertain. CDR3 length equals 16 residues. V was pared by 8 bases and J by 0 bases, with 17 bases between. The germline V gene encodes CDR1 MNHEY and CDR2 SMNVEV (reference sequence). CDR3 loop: CASGSAEADSYNEQFF. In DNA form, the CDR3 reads TGTGCCAGCGGATCCGCGGAAGCCGACTCCTACAATGAGCAGTTCTTC.

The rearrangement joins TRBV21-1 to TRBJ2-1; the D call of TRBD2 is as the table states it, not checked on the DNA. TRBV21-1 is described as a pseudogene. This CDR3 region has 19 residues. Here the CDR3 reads CASSTTGLAGGSSYNEQFF. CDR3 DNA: TGTGCCAGCAGCACAACGGGACTAGCGGGGGGTAGCTCCTACAATGAGCAGTTCTTC.